This TCR beta chain was captured by sequencing in a study of long-term antiretroviral therapy in people with HIV. CDR1 and CDR2 (germline): SGHRS, YFSETQ. The V end was cut by 0 bases, the J end by 10 bases, with 11 bases between. CDR3 length equals 13 residues. Run at survey level, the immunoSEQ assay was version v3.0. Only in-frame clones appear in the TCRdb table, and some are missing; sequencing was by immunoSEQ multiplex PCR. Of about 21,000 clones detected, around 84% appear once; the ten largest clones hold around 5%. The genes are TRBV5-1 and TRBJ2-1; TRBD1 is a possible D gene (5 bases). The clonotype originates from a woman aged 25-40 years with HIV. The specimen comprised unsorted PBMCs, sampled 0.2 years after starting antiretroviral therapy. CDR3 nucleotides: TGCGCCAGCAGCTTGGGGGGCTTTGGGGAGCAGTTCTTC. As protein: CASSLGGFGEQFF.